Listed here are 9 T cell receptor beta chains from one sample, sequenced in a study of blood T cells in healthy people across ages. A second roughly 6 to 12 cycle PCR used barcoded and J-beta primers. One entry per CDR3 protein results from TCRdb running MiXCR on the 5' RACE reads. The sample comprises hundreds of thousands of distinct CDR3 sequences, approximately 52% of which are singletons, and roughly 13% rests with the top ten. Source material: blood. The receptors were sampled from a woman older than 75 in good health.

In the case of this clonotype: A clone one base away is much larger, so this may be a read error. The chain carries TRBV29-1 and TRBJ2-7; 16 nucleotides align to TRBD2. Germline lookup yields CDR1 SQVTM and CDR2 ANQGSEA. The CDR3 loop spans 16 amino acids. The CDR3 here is CCVERGTSGRVYEQYF. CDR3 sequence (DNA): TGCTGCGTTGAACGCGGGACTAGCGGGAGGGTCTACGAGCAGTACTTC.

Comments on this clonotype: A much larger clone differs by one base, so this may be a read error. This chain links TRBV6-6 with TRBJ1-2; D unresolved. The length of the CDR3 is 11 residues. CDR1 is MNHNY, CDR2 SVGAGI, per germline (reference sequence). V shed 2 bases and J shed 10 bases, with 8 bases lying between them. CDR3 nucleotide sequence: TGTGCCAGCAGTTACGCGGGTGACTACACCTTC. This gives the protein CASSYAGDYTF.

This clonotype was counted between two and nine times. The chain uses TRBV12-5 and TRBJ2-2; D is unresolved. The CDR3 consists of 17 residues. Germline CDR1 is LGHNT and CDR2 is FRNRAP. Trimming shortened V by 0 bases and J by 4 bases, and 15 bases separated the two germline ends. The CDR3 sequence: CASGLVLVRDGTGELFF. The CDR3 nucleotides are TGTGCTAGTGGTTTGGTGTTAGTTCGCGATGGCACCGGGGAGCTGTTTTTT.

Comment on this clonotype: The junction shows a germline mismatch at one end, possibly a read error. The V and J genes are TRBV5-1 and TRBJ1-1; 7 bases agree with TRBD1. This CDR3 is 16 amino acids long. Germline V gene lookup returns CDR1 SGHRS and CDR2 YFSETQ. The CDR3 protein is CASSTGQFPLNTEASF. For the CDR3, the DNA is TGCGCCAGCAGCACGGGACAGTTCCCCTTGAACACTGAAGCTTCCTTT. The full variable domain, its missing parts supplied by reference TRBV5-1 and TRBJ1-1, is KAGVTQTPRYLIKTRGQQVTLSCSPISGHRSVSWYQQTPGQGLQFLFEYFSETQRNKGNFPGRFSGRQFSNSRSEMNVSTLELGDSALYLCASSTGQFPLNTEASFGQGTRLTVV.

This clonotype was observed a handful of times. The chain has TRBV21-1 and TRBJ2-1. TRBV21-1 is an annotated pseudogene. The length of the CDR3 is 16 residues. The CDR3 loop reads CASSKELTSSYNEQFF. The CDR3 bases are TGTGCCAGCAGCAAAGAACTTACCTCCTCCTACAATGAGCAGTTCTTC.

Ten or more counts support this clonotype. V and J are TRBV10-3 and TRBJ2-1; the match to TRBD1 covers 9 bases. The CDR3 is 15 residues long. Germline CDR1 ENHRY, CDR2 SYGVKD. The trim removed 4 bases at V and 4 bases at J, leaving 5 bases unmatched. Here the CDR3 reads CAISGGQGIYNEQFF. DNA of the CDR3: TGTGCCATCAGTGGGGGACAGGGCATTTACAATGAGCAGTTCTTC.

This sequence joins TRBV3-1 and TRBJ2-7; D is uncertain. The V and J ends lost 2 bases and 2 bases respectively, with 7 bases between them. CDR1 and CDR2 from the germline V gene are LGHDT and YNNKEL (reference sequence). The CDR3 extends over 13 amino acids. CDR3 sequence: CASSQFSAYEQYF. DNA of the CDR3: TGTGCCAGCAGCCAATTTTCAGCCTACGAGCAGTACTTC.

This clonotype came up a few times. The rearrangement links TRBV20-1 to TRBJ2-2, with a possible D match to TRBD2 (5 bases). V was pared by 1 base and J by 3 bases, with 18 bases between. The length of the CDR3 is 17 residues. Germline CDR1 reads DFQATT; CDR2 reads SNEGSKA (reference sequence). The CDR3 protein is CSARGGGQRGHTGELFF. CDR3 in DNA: TGCAGTGCTAGAGGAGGAGGCCAGAGAGGGCACACCGGGGAGCTGTTTTTT.

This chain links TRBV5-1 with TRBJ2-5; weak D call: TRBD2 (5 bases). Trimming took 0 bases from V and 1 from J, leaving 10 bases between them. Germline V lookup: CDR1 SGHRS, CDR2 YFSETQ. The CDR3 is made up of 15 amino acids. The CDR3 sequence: CASSLEAGAQETQYF. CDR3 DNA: TGCGCCAGCAGCTTGGAGGCGGGCGCCCAAGAGACCCAGTACTTC. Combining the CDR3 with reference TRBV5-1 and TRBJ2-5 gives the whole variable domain KAGVTQTPRYLIKTRGQQVTLSCSPISGHRSVSWYQQTPGQGLQFLFEYFSETQRNKGNFPGRFSGRQFSNSRSEMNVSTLELGDSALYLCASSLEAGAQETQYFGPGTRLLVL.